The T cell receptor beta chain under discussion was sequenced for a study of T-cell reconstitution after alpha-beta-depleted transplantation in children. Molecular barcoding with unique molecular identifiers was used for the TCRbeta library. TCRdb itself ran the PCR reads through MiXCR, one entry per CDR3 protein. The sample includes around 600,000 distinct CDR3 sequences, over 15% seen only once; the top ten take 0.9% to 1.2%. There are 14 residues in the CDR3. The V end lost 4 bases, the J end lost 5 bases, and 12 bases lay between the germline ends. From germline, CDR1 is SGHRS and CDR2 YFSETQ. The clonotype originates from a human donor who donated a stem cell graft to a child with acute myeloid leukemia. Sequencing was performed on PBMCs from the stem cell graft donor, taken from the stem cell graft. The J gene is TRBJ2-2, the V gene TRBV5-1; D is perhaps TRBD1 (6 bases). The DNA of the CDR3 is TGCGCCAGCAGCGGGGACAAGCTTACCGGGGAGCTGTTTTTT. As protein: CASSGDKLTGELFF.